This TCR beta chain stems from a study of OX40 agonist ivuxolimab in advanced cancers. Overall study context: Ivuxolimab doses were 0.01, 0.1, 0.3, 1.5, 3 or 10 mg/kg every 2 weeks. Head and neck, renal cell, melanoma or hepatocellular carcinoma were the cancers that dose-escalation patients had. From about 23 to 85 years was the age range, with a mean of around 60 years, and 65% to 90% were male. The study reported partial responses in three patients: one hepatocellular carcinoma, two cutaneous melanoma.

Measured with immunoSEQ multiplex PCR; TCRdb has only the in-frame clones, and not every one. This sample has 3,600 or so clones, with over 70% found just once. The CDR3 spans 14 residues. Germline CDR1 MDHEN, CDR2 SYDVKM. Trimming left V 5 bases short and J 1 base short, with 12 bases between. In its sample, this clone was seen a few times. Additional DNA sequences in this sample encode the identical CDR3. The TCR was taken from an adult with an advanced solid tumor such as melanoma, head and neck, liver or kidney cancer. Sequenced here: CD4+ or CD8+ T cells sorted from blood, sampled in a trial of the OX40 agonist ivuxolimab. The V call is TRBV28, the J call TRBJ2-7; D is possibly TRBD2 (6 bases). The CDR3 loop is CASSPGTGSYEQYF. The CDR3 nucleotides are TGTGCCAGCAGTCCTGGGACTGGGTCCTACGAGCAGTACTTC.